The 18 T cell receptor beta chains in this list originate from one sample, sequenced in a study of blood T cells in healthy people across ages. A second about 6 to 12 cycle PCR used barcoded and J-beta primers. Using its own MiXCR run on the 5' RACE reads, TCRdb lists one record per CDR3 protein. The top ten hold just over 4% of the sample, which has 1.4 million or so distinct CDR3 sequences, around 40% seen once. Sequencing used blood. Source of these receptors: a woman under 30 in good health.

Concerning this clonotype: Since a much larger clone is just one base distant, this may be a read error. The J gene is TRBJ2-3, the V gene TRBV6-5; D perhaps matches TRBD2 (6 bases). The CDR3 is made up of 13 amino acids. The germline V gene has CDR1 MNHEY and CDR2 SVGAGI. The CDR3 loop reads CVSSYDGRDTQYF. DNA for the CDR3: TGTGTCAGCAGTTACGACGGGAGAGATACGCAGTATTTT.

The V and J genes are TRBV7-6 and TRBJ1-1, with 7 bases lining up with TRBD1. Germline V gene lookup returns CDR1 SGHVS and CDR2 FNYEAQ. V shed 5 bases and J 4 bases; nucleotides not matched to a gene: 7. The CDR3 runs to 14 residues. The DNA of the CDR3 is TGTGCCAGCAGCGCCGAAGGGGGCCTCACTGAAGCTTTCTTT. Translation gives CASSAEGGLTEAFF.

V and J are TRBV5-1 and TRBJ2-3, with D perhaps matching TRBD2 (6 bases). The V gene lost 5 bases and the J gene lost 3 bases, with 16 bases spanning the gap. This CDR3 comprises 15 residues. CDR1 SGHRS and CDR2 YFSETQ come from the germline V gene. The DNA for the CDR3 is TGCGCCAGCAGTAACGACCCCGGAGGGACAGATACGCAGTATTTT. Translating it yields CASSNDPGGTDTQYF.

The V gene is TRBV4-2, the J gene TRBJ2-3, with 8 bases identical to TRBD2. The length of the CDR3 is 17 residues. Germline V gene lookup returns CDR1 LGHNA and CDR2 YNFKEQ. V was clipped by 3 bases and J by 0 bases; unmatched bases: 8. This chain's CDR3 is CASSHGIAGSSTDTQYF. As DNA, the CDR3 is TGTGCCAGCAGCCATGGTATAGCGGGGTCTAGCACAGATACGCAGTATTTT.

This clonotype was observed a few times. CDR3 nucleotides: TGTGCCAGCAGCTTAGAGGGGGCTGGGGAAGCTTTCTTT. This encodes CASSLEGAGEAFF. The J gene is TRBJ1-1, the V gene TRBV7-9; the match to TRBD1 covers 7 bases. The J segment lost 8 bases and the V segment lost 1 base, leaving 4 bases of the junction unmatched. In germline, CDR1 is SEHNR, CDR2 FQNEAQ (reference sequence). The CDR3 loop spans 13 amino acids. Variable domain in full (rest from reference TRBV7-9 and TRBJ1-1): DTGVSQNPRHKITKRGQNVTFRCDPISEHNRLYWYRQTLGQGPEFLTYFQNEAQLEKSRLLSDRFSAERPKGSFSTLEIQRTEQGDSAMYLCASSLEGAGEAFFGQGTRLTVV.

This chain's CDR3 is CASRDIWGNQPQHF. CDR3 bases: TGTGCCAGCAGAGATATATGGGGCAATCAGCCCCAGCATTTT. J is TRBJ1-5 and V is TRBV7-2, with D unclear. The CDR3 has 14 residues. Germline V gene sequence: CDR1 SGHTA, CDR2 FQGNSA. V lost 6 bases and J lost 2, with 11 bases in between.

The genes are TRBV7-2 and TRBJ1-6, with 9 bases identical to TRBD1. V was pared by 5 bases and J by 5 bases, with 4 bases of the junction left unmatched. The CDR3 is 15 amino acids. Germline V lookup: CDR1 SGHTA, CDR2 FQGNSA. The CDR3 DNA reads TGTGCCAGCAGCGCCCGACAGGGGGATAATTCACCCCTCCACTTT. It specifies CASSARQGDNSPLHF.

The V and J genes are TRBV4-2 and TRBJ2-3, with D possibly being TRBD2 (5 bases). Looked up from germline, CDR1 is LGHNA and CDR2 is YNFKEQ. The V end lost 4 bases, the J end lost 2 bases, and 19 bases lay between the germline ends. The CDR3 runs 17 residues. CDR3: CASSPRQGRGSTDTQYF. The CDR3 DNA is TGTGCCAGCAGCCCTCGCCAAGGGAGAGGCTCCACAGATACGCAGTATTTT.

The chain employs TRBV20-1 and TRBJ2-1, with a weak D call TRBD1 (6 bases). V lost 5 bases, J lost 10 bases, and 21 bases lay in between. The CDR3 contains 14 residues. The germline gives CDR1 DFQATT, CDR2 SNEGSKA (reference sequence). The CDR3 reads CSARGGQSLNEQFF. Written as DNA, the CDR3 is TGCAGTGCTCGTGGCGGACAGTCGTTAAACGAGCAGTTCTTC.

The chain recombines TRBV4-3 with TRBJ1-5, with no clear D. V shed 4 bases and J shed 5 bases, with 9 bases lying between them. The CDR3 is made up of 13 amino acids. Germline V gene data show CDR1 as LGHNA and CDR2 as YSLEER. The chain's CDR3 is CASSLAEHQPQHF. CDR3 DNA sequence: TGCGCCAGCAGCCTCGCAGAGCATCAGCCCCAGCATTTT.

Comment on this clonotype: Mismatch with germline at one junction end may stem from a read error. This sequence joins TRBV24-1 and TRBJ2-1, with D tentatively TRBD2 (5 bases). The J call may be wrong; the DNA end is better matched by TRBJ2-7. CDR1 and CDR2 from the germline V gene are KGHDR and SFDVKD. CDR3 length: 14 residues. The CDR3 sequence is CTTSDWADYNEQYF. DNA for the CDR3: TGTACCACCAGTGACTGGGCAGACTACAATGAGCAGTACTTC.

J is TRBJ2-2 and V is TRBV20-1, with no clear D. V lost 3 bases, J lost 2 bases, and 10 bases lay in between. The V gene's germline CDR1 is DFQATT and CDR2 SNEGSKA (reference sequence). The CDR3 sequence is 14 residues long. The CDR3 is CSARQNINTGELFF. The DNA of the CDR3 is TGCAGTGCTAGGCAGAATATTAACACCGGGGAGCTGTTTTTT.

This clonotype was seen more than once but under ten times. The chain couples TRBV5-1 to TRBJ2-5; TRBD2 might be the D (7 bases). CDR1 SGHRS and CDR2 YFSETQ come from the germline V gene. The CDR3 covers 15 residues. V lost 4 bases and J 5 bases, leaving 18 bases between the germline ends. The CDR3 DNA is TGCGCCAGCAGCCCGACGGGGGGCGCCGGGGAGACCCAGTACTTC. It is translated as CASSPTGGAGETQYF.

The genes are TRBV20-1 and TRBJ1-6, with 9 bases lining up with TRBD1. Germline CDR1 and CDR2: DFQATT and SNEGSKA (reference sequence). CDR3 size: 16 residues. V was clipped by 5 bases and J by 1 base; unmatched bases: 6. The DNA of the CDR3 is TGCAGTGCTCGGGGACAGGGTCTTTCCTATAATTCACCCCTCCACTTT. Encoded protein: CSARGQGLSYNSPLHF.

The chain combines TRBV10-3 with TRBJ2-5; possibly TRBD1 for D (6 bases). The V gene's germline CDR1 is ENHRY and CDR2 SYGVKD. The CDR3 length is 13 residues. V was trimmed by 4 bases and J by 11 bases, leaving 17 bases between them. Here the CDR3 reads CAISGLGAIEQYF. DNA of the CDR3: TGTGCCATCAGTGGGCTGGGGGCGATTGAGCAGTACTTC.

The chain carries TRBV4-1 and TRBJ2-1; 7 nucleotides line up with TRBD2. Germline V lookup: CDR1 MGHRA, CDR2 YSYEKL. The V and J ends lost 6 bases and 6 bases, in that order; junction bases with no gene match: 11. The CDR3 is 15 amino acids. CDR3 sequence: CASSVRTSFANEQFF. In nucleotides, the CDR3 is TGCGCCAGCAGTGTTCGGACTAGTTTTGCCAATGAGCAGTTCTTC.

This clonotype appeared a few times. The gene calls are TRBV2 and TRBJ1-2; D unresolved. Per germline, CDR1 SNHLY and CDR2 FYNNEI. The V and J ends lost 1 base and 7 bases respectively, with 7 bases between them. The CDR3 runs 12 residues. The DNA of the CDR3 is TGTGCCAGCAGTGAAGGTACAGTTGGCTACACCTTC. It is translated as CASSEGTVGYTF.

Remarks on this clonotype: A single base separates this from a much larger clone, so it may be a read error. The rearrangement uses TRBV4-3 and TRBJ2-1; TRBD1 might be the D (7 bases). The J call may be mistaken, given a closer DNA end match to TRBJ2-7. The V gene's germline CDR1 is LGHNA and CDR2 YSLEER. This CDR3 has 16 amino acids. The CDR3 here is CASSQGAGGTYNEQYF. CDR3 nucleotides: TGCGCCAGCAGCCAAGGGGCAGGGGGGACCTACAATGAGCAGTACTTC.